This TCR beta chain was recorded in a study of blood T cells in healthy people across ages (dated by TCRdb to 2013 to 2016). Study-wide context: In model experiments, template switching captured roughly one uniquely barcoded TCR beta cDNA molecule for every two T cells. The study measured age-related changes in TCR beta repertoire diversity using deep sequencing normalized with unique cDNA molecular identifiers. Using the same blood draw, the study looked at two additional independent replicas of 1 million unique cDNA reads for two donors, one aged 18 to 30 and the other aged 80 or older. Donors of different ages were randomly distributed across sequencing lanes to avoid experimental bias. Four age groups were formed from the donors: young (average around 15 years), middle-aged (approximately 40), aged (about 62) and long-lived (approximately 80). Summary of the overall study and its limitations: A strong correlation was found between observed TCR beta diversity and the percentage of naive T cells measured by flow cytometry. Compared with the aged group, the long-lived group had more naive CD4+ T cells, fewer expanded clones and increased TCR diversity, suggesting age selection. Because donor CMV infection status was unknown, age-related changes in expanded clonotypes were potentially confounded. As age increased, observed TCR beta diversity per million T cells dropped in a roughly linear way, and a significant reduction was already evident by age about 40. Total diversity estimates from one million sequenced T cells were considered lower bounds and underestimates. Bulk unsorted PBMC profiling prevented conclusive comparison of naive and antigen-experienced compartments.

The donors were roughly 39 Caucasian individuals from Russia, aged 6 to 90 years, who were systemically healthy. Approximately 10 milliliters of peripheral blood were collected from each donor into EDTA-treated Vacutainer tubes. PBMCs were isolated by Ficoll-Paque density-gradient centrifugation, with at least 6 million obtained per sample. Total RNA, at least 5 micrograms per sample, was extracted from PBMCs with Trizol reagent. For every donor, flow cytometry on a PBMC aliquot measured the percentage of naive CD45RAhigh/CD27high T cells. A note on this clonotype: The target of this receptor is not known. The input lacks base qualities; no much larger clone sits a single base away.

The protocol used for the library was 5' RACE. Data came from an Illumina HiSeq 2500. The second PCR ran for roughly 7 to 11 cycles and used a J-beta primer mix along with a sample-barcoded 5' primer. Each TCR beta cDNA molecule received a unique molecular identifier from a template-switch 5' adaptor carrying 12 random nucleotides. At least 3 million CDR3-containing paired-end reads were obtained from each sample. All of the RNA was converted into first-strand cDNA using the Mint cDNA synthesis kit, with a TRBC-specific oligonucleotide serving as the primer. All cDNA was treated with uracil-DNA glycosylase and then went through a first 18-cycle PCR with the universal primers M1SS and BC2_uni_R. Under the source paper's analysis protocol: For normalization, 1 million high-quality reads were randomly selected from each sample, with every read carrying a distinct molecular identifier. Reads sharing molecular identifiers were discarded rather than binned into consensus sequences. MiTCR, set to a Q25 quality threshold and the strictest error-elimination algorithm, was used for CDR3 identification, clonotype clustering and error correction. A nonparametric unseen species model with Euler transformation was used to estimate a lower bound on total TCR beta diversity. TCRdb ran its own pipeline on the public reads, namely fastp trimming at Q25 and MiXCR clone calling, and kept in-frame beta chains. Each CDR3 protein appears once, grouped with its most common genes and DNA. These V and J calls originate from TCRdb's pipeline instead of the authors' own analysis. This sample gives over a million distinct CDR3 sequences in total; about 43% of them show up just once. Approximately 7.9% of the sample rests with the top ten.

This clonotype was sampled from a young woman in good health. Material: blood.

The encoded CDR3 is CATSSGQTYEQYF. Read as DNA, the sequence is TGTGCCACCAGCAGCGGACAGACCTACGAGCAGTACTTC. The chain is assembled from TRBV15 and TRBJ2-5; the D region possibly corresponds to TRBD1 (6 bases align). The J call may be faulty, since TRBJ2-7 better matches the DNA end. The cysteine opens and the phenylalanine closes a CDR3 of 13 amino acids. Left in the record is the CDR3 DNA by itself, 39 bases read in frame from the first base. The germline V gene (reference sequence) gives CDR1 as LNHNV and CDR2 as YYDKDF.